This TCR beta chain comes out of a study of long-term antiretroviral therapy in people with HIV. With survey level as its setting, the immunoSEQ assay was v3.0. The method was immunoSEQ multiplex PCR; TCRdb's version includes in-frame clones alone and lacks a portion of them. The repertoire includes approximately 41,000 clones, over 75% of them detected once, and approximately 5.3% sits in the top ten. V lost 5 bases, J lost 4 bases, and 15 bases lay in between. This CDR3 contains 15 residues. Per the germline V gene, CDR1 is MNHEY and CDR2 is SMNVEV (reference sequence). The sequenced sample was unsorted PBMCs, obtained 1.5 years after starting antiretroviral therapy. The source of this sequence is a man between 18 and 35 years old with HIV. V gene TRBV27 combines with J gene TRBJ1-5; a weak D match, TRBD1 (5 bases). This CDR3 is CASSPPGRGNQPQHF. CDR3 nucleotides: TGTGCCAGCAGTCCCCCGGGACGGGGGAATCAGCCCCAGCATTTT.